The entry below describes one T cell receptor beta chain. Treatment meaning: preoperative locoregional IRX-2 cytokine immunotherapy. Samples came from a phase Ib trial of preoperative locoregional IRX-2 cytokine immunotherapy. The data originate from a study of preoperative IRX-2 immunotherapy in early breast cancer. Some clones are missing from TCRdb's copy, which holds only in-frame ones; the method was immunoSEQ multiplex PCR. Of 20,000 to 30,000 clones detected, approximately 90% appear once; the ten largest clones hold 9% to 10%. The CDR3 totals 14 residues. Trimming pared 5 bases from V and 6 bases from J, leaving 14 bases between. Germline assignment: CDR1 SGHRS and CDR2 YFSETQ.

This clonotype originated in a human donor with breast cancer. The sample here was tumor tissue, taken after IRX-2 immunotherapy. The V gene is TRBV5-1, the J gene TRBJ1-4; D unclear. CDR3 DNA sequence: TGCGCCAGCAGTTACACCCCAACCGATGAAAAACTGTTTTTT. Translation: CASSYTPTDEKLFF.